Below, 21 T cell receptor beta chains from the same sample are listed, as sequenced in a study of T-cell reconstitution after alpha-beta-depleted transplantation in children. No antigens are known for them. As it was prepared, the TCRbeta library received unique molecular identifiers. TCRdb reprocessed the PCR reads via MiXCR and lists one record per CDR3 protein. Of around 31,000 distinct CDR3 sequences listed, approximately 6.5% are singletons. Study results and limitations: About two months after transplant, alpha-beta T cells reportedly came from several hundred expanded graft clones.

The material sequenced was peripheral blood, taken 60 days after TCRalphabeta/CD19-depleted stem cell transplant. The source of these receptors is a child younger than two who had a stem cell transplant for acute myeloid leukemia, so the T cells may come from the graft donor.

The table lists this clonotype with many counts. The CDR3 spells CASSFLLTGGSEDTQYF. The DNA of the CDR3 is TGTGCCAGCAGTTTCCTCCTGACGGGAGGGTCGGAAGATACGCAGTATTTT. This sequence joins TRBV27 and TRBJ2-3; 8 bases are shared with TRBD2. The germline gives CDR1 MNHEY, CDR2 SMNVEV (reference sequence). CDR3 length: 17 amino acids. Germline trimming cut 3 bases from V and 5 bases from J; bases unmatched to any gene: 13.

This sequence joins TRBV12-3 or TRBV12-4 and TRBJ2-5, with 10 nucleotides matching TRBD2. This CDR3 has 19 amino acids. Here the CDR3 reads CTISFIPYGTSAFQETQYF. Here the CDR3 DNA reads TGTACCATCAGTTTCATCCCTTACGGGACTAGCGCCTTCCAAGAGACCCAGTACTTC.

This clonotype was seen many times. The chain uses TRBV9 and TRBJ2-4; D remains ambiguous. V lost 4 bases, J lost 5 bases, and 13 bases lay in between. CDR1 and CDR2 (germline): SGDLS, YYNGEE. The CDR3 has 14 residues. This CDR3 is CASSPSTLENIQYF. The CDR3 nucleotides are TGTGCCAGCAGCCCCTCGACCTTAGAAAACATTCAGTACTTC.

This clonotype was counted only a few times. The gene calls are TRBV7-2 and TRBJ2-1; D possibly corresponds to TRBD2 (6 bases). The CDR3 is 12 amino acids. CDR1 and CDR2 (germline): SGHTA, FQGNSA. V was pared by 5 bases and J by 7 bases, with 9 bases between. Written as DNA, the CDR3 is TGTGCCAGCAGCGTGGAGGGAAATGAGCAGTTCTTC. Protein: CASSVEGNEQFF.

This clonotype has ten or more counts. CDR3 loop: CASSLRLAGGWEYF. In nucleotides, the CDR3 is TGTGCCAGCAGTTTAAGGCTAGCGGGGGGCTGGGAGTACTTC. The chain joins TRBV28 to TRBJ2-5, with 11 bases fitting TRBD2. The CDR3 is 14 residues long. From germline, CDR1 is MDHEN and CDR2 SYDVKM. V gave up 2 bases and J gave up 12 bases; unmatched junction bases: 8.

This clonotype was picked up many times. The gene calls are TRBV10-3 and TRBJ2-3; no reliable D call. V was pared by 0 bases and J by 8 bases, with 9 bases between. The germline V gene encodes CDR1 ENHRY and CDR2 SYGVKD. The CDR3 loop spans 13 amino acids. CDR3 DNA sequence: TGTGCCATCAGTGAGTCTCCCCTGGGTACGCAGTATTTT. Translating gives CAISESPLGTQYF.

V and J are TRBV7-2 and TRBJ2-5; 11 bases fit TRBD2. In germline, CDR1 is SGHTA, CDR2 FQGNSA. The CDR3 has 16 residues. J lost 2 bases, V lost 7 bases, and 9 bases had no gene match. The CDR3 nucleotides are TGTGCCAGCAAAATTCATAGCGGGGGGGGACAAGAGACCCAGTACTTC. It encodes CASKIHSGGGQETQYF.

This clonotype was seen many times. J is TRBJ1-5 and V is TRBV6-2 or TRBV6-3; unclear D gene. Germline assignment: CDR1 MNHEY and CDR2 SVGEGT. CDR3 size: 14 residues. CDR3 sequence reads: CASGQARYNQPQHF. The DNA for the CDR3 is TGTGCGTCAGGCCAGGCAAGGTACAATCAGCCCCAGCATTTT.

This clonotype was counted at least ten times. The chain uses TRBV29-1 and TRBJ2-1, with 7 positions matching TRBD2. The junction had 10 bases not matched to a gene; V was cut back by 5 bases and J by 0 bases. In germline, CDR1 is SQVTM, CDR2 ANQGSEA. This CDR3 contains 16 residues. For the CDR3, the DNA is TGCAGCGTTTCGGGGAGGGCCGGGAGCTCCTACAATGAGCAGTTCTTC. This codes for CSVSGRAGSSYNEQFF.

This clonotype occurred many times. V and J are TRBV28 and TRBJ2-1; 11 positions match TRBD2. Unmatched junction bases numbered 11, after V lost 4 bases and J lost 0 bases. CDR3 length equals 19 residues. Looked up from germline, CDR1 is MDHEN and CDR2 is SYDVKM. As DNA, the CDR3 is TGTGCCAGCAGTTCCCCCACTAGCGGGAGACTCCGCTCCTACAATGAGCAGTTCTTC. Residues: CASSSPTSGRLRSYNEQFF.

This clonotype was detected many times. This sequence joins TRBV7-9 and TRBJ2-7; D is undetermined. V was trimmed by 2 bases and J by 4 bases, leaving 9 bases between them. The CDR3 consists of 13 residues. The germline gives CDR1 SEHNR, CDR2 FQNEAQ (reference sequence). CDR3 residues: CASSLTSPYEQYF. The CDR3, as DNA: TGTGCCAGCAGCTTAACGTCACCGTACGAGCAGTACTTC.

This clonotype is labeled medium-sized. The CDR3 DNA sequence: TGTGCCAGCAGCTTAACAGGGGATTCACCCCTCCACTTT. Its protein is CASSLTGDSPLHF. The chain recombines TRBV5-6 with TRBJ1-6; 7 bases agree with TRBD1. Germline trimming cut 2 bases from V and 8 bases from J; bases unmatched to any gene: 1. Germline CDR1 SGHDT, CDR2 YYEEEE. The CDR3 extends over 13 amino acids.

The table lists this clonotype with many counts. The V call is TRBV11-2, the J call TRBJ2-3; 10 bases align to TRBD2. The CDR3 covers 18 residues. Per germline, CDR1 SGHAT and CDR2 FQNNGV. The V gene end was trimmed by 1 base and the J gene end by 4 bases; junction bases not matched to a gene: 11. The CDR3 spells CASSLGLAGVYTPDTQYF. The CDR3 DNA reads as TGTGCCAGCAGCTTAGGCCTAGCGGGAGTATATACCCCAGATACGCAGTATTTT.

This clonotype was detected many times. This rearrangement joins TRBV27 to TRBJ2-7; D is perhaps TRBD1 (5 bases). Germline values: CDR1 MNHEY, CDR2 SMNVEV (reference sequence). This CDR3 comprises 14 residues. Between the trimmed V and J ends, which lost 4 bases and 2 bases, there was a span of 12 bases. The CDR3 loop is CASSWGPLTYEQYF. CDR3 coding DNA: TGTGCCAGCAGTTGGGGCCCCCTTACCTACGAGCAGTACTTC.

This clonotype was observed at least ten times. The chain is built from TRBV6-2 or TRBV6-3 and TRBJ2-2; TRBD2 aligns across 14 bases. With V trimmed by 4 bases and J by 1 base, 8 bases remained unmatched. This CDR3 is built from 19 residues. In germline, CDR1 is MNHEY, CDR2 SVGEGT. The CDR3: CASSSPGTSGRKNTGELFF. As DNA, the CDR3 is TGTGCCAGCAGTTCCCCCGGGACTAGCGGGAGAAAGAACACCGGGGAGCTGTTTTTT.

This chain links TRBV2 with TRBJ2-4, with TRBD1 identical over 7 bases. Germline V gives CDR1 SNHLY, CDR2 FYNNEI. Trimming cost V 10 bases and J 2 bases; bases outside gene matches: 20. This CDR3 contains 18 residues. CDR3 sequence: CAIFRDRPSRLTKNIQYF. The CDR3 bases are TGTGCCATATTCCGGGACAGACCCTCCCGCCTGACCAAAAACATTCAGTACTTC.

This clonotype occurred many times. The V call is TRBV4-3, the J call TRBJ2-1; D uncertain. The V gene's germline CDR1 is LGHNA and CDR2 YSLEER. V was cut by 3 bases and J by 7 bases, with 10 bases left in between. This CDR3 region has 13 residues. The CDR3 nucleotides read TGCGCCAGCAGCCACTCCGAAGGAAATGAGCAGTTCTTC. Amino acids: CASSHSEGNEQFF.

In its sample, this clonotype was seen many times. The genes are TRBV7-6 and TRBJ2-3; D uncertain. The V gene's germline CDR1 is SGHVS and CDR2 FNYEAQ. V was clipped by 2 bases and J by 2 bases, with 14 bases between them. The CDR3 is 16 residues long. The CDR3 DNA reads TGTGCCAGCAGCTTAAAGGCCCCCCCGCTCACAGATACGCAGTATTTT. Its protein is CASSLKAPPLTDTQYF.

The chain has TRBV5-8 and TRBJ2-7, with D tentatively TRBD2 (6 bases). The CDR3 spans 16 residues. With 4 bases removed from V and 5 bases from J, the gap between germline ends came to 22 bases. Germline V gene lookup returns CDR1 SGHTS and CDR2 YDEGEE. CDR3: CASSPGLAPLVDEQYF. The CDR3 DNA is TGTGCCAGCAGCCCCGGGCTAGCGCCCTTAGTAGACGAGCAGTACTTC.

This clonotype was counted at least ten times. This chain connects TRBV11-3 to TRBJ2-3; D gene unclear. CDR3 length: 13 residues. Looked up from germline, CDR1 is SGHNT and CDR2 is YENEEA. The V end was cut by 6 bases, the J end by 8 bases, with 15 bases between. The CDR3 DNA sequence: TGTGCCAGCAGAGACCGGATGGACGGTACGCAGTATTTT. As protein: CASRDRMDGTQYF. The whole variable domain, filled in from reference TRBV11-3 and TRBJ2-3, reads EAGVVQSPRYKIIEKKQPVAFWCNPISGHNTLYWYLQNLGQGPELLIRYENEEAVDDSQLPKDRFSAERLKGVDSTLKIQPAELGDSAVYLCASRDRMDGTQYFGPGTRLTVL.

This clonotype was counted at least ten times. The gene calls are TRBV28 and TRBJ1-2; D gene uncertain. The V end was cut by 7 bases, the J end by 4 bases, with 16 bases between. The CDR3 is 14 residues long. Germline V gene sequence: CDR1 MDHEN, CDR2 SYDVKM. This CDR3 reads CASIASGRIYGYTF. The CDR3 nucleotides are TGTGCCAGCATCGCAAGTGGCAGAATCTATGGCTACACCTTC.